This T cell receptor (beta chain) was captured by sequencing in a study of T-cell reconstitution after alpha-beta-depleted transplantation in children. Findings of the study overall: Surviving recipient cells, namely T cells and thymic progenitors, were the source of high day-60 TCRbeta diversity in some patients. Newly made T cells mostly supplied T-cell counts and diversity one year after transplant.

The TCRbeta library incorporated unique molecular identifiers. A single record per CDR3 protein comes from TCRdb applying MiXCR to the PCR reads. The sample shows around 5,900 distinct CDR3 sequences, about 16% of them seen only once. Deletions cut 1 base from V and 10 bases from J, with 10 bases between. This CDR3 has 12 residues. Germline V gives CDR1 SEHNR, CDR2 FQNEAQ (reference sequence). The table lists this clonotype with many counts. Its matching antigen is unknown. Specimen: PBMCs, mostly from graft donor cells, collected 180 days after TCRalphabeta/CD19-depleted stem cell transplant. The chain recombines TRBV7-9 with TRBJ1-2; D perhaps matches TRBD1 (5 bases). This TCR was recovered from a patient aged 2 to 9 who had a stem cell transplant for inherited bone marrow failure, so the T cells may come from the graft donor. CDR3 residues: CASSLEDRDYTF. The CDR3 DNA reads TGTGCCAGCAGCTTAGAAGACAGAGACTACACCTTC. Full variable domain (missing parts from reference TRBV7-9 and TRBJ1-2): DTGVSQNPRHKITKRGQNVTFRCDPISEHNRLYWYRQTLGQGPEFLTYFQNEAQLEKSRLLSDRFSAERPKGSFSTLEIQRTEQGDSAMYLCASSLEDRDYTFGSGTRLTVV.